This TCR beta chain was profiled in a study of T-cell reconstitution after alpha-beta-depleted transplantation in children. Regarding the study as a whole: Reported findings indicate that, about two months after transplant, alpha-beta T cells came from several hundred expanded clones, which were derived from non-depleted graft cells. T cells produced anew were the main source of T-cell counts and diversity one year after transplant. At day 60, the high TCRbeta diversity found in some patients originated from recipient T cells and thymic progenitors that had survived.

Unique molecular identifiers featured in how the TCRbeta library was prepared. TCRdb reprocessed the PCR reads with MiXCR, giving one entry per CDR3 protein. The top ten clones hold about 2.2% of a sample with hundreds of thousands of distinct CDR3 sequences, over 10% of them seen once. This clonotype has a count of ten or more. Its antigen remains unidentified. Germline assignment: CDR1 MNHEY and CDR2 SVGAGI. CDR3 length: 15 residues. Trimming removed 0 bases from V and 10 bases from J; junction bases left unmatched: 5. The TCR sequence derives from a male patient between 5 and 17 years old who had a stem cell transplant for acute myeloid leukemia, so the T cells may come from the graft donor. The V call is TRBV6-5, the J call TRBJ2-1; 11 nucleotides line up with TRBD1. Sequenced here: PBMCs, mostly from graft donor cells, sampled 360 days after TCRalphabeta/CD19-depleted stem cell transplant. The CDR3 nucleotides are TGTGCCAGCAGTTACTCGAGGGGACAGGGGGGCGAGCAGTTCTTC. Its protein product is CASSYSRGQGGEQFF.